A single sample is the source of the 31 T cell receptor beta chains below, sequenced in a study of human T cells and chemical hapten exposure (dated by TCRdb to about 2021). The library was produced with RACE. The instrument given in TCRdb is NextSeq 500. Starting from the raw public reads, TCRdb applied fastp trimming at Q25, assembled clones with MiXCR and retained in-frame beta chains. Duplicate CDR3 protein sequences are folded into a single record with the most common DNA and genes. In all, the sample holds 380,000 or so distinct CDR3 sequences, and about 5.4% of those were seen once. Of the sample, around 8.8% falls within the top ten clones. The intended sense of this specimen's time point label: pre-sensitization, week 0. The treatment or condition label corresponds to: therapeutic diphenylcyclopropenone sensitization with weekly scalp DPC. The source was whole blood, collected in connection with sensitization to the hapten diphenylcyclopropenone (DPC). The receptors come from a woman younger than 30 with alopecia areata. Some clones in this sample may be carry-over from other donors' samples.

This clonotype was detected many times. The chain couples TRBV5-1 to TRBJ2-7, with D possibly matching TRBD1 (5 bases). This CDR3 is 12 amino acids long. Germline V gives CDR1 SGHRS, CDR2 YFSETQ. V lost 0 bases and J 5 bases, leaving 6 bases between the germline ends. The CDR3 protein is CASSLEGDEQYF. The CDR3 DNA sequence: TGCGCCAGCAGCTTGGAAGGGGACGAGCAGTACTTC.

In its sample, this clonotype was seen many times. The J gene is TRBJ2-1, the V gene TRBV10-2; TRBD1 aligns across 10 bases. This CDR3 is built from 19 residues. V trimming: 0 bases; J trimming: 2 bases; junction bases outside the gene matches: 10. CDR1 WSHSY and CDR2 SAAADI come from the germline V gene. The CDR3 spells CASSESFFTGTGAYNEQFF. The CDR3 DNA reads TGCGCCAGCAGTGAGTCATTTTTCACGGGGACAGGGGCCTACAATGAGCAGTTCTTC.

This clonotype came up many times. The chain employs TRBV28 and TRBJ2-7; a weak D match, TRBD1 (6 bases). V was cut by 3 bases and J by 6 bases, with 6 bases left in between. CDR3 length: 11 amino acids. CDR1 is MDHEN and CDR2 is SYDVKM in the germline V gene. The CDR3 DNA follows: TGTGCCAGCAGTTTGGACAGCGAGCAGTACTTC. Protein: CASSLDSEQYF.

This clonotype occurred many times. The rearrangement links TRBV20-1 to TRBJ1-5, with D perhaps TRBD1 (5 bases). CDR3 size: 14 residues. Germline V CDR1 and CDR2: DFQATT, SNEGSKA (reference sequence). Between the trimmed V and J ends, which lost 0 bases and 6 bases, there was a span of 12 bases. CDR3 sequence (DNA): TGCAGTGCTAGAGATACAAGGGGTTTTCAGCCCCAGCATTTT. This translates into CSARDTRGFQPQHF.

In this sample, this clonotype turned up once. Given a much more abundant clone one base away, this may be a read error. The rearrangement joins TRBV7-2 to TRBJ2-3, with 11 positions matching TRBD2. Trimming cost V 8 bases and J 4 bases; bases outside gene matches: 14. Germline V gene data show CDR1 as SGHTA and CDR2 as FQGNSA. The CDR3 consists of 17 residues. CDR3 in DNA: TGTGCCAGCGGCTCTAGATTACTAGCGGGGGCGGCAGATACGCAGTATTTT. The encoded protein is CASGSRLLAGAADTQYF. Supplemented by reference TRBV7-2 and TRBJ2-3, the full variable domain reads GAGVSQSPSNKVTEKGKDVELRCDPISGHTALYWYRQSLGQGLEFLIYFQGNSAPDKSGLPSDRFSAERTGGSVSTLTIQRTQQEDSAVYLCASGSRLLAGAADTQYFGPGTRLTVL.

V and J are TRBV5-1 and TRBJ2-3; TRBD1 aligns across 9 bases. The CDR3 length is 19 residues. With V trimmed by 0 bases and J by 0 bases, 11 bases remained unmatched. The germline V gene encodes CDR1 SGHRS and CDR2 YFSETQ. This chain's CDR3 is CASSLALPGQGYSTDTQYF. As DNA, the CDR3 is TGCGCCAGCAGCTTGGCCTTACCGGGACAGGGCTATAGCACAGATACGCAGTATTTT.

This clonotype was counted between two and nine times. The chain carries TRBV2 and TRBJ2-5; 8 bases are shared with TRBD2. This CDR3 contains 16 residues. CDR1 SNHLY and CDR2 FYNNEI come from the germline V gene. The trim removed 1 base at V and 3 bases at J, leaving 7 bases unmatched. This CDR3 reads CASSEVLLAAEETQYF. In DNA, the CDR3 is TGTGCCAGCAGTGAAGTACTACTAGCGGCGGAAGAGACCCAGTACTTC.

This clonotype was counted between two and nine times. The CDR3 spells CASSLAFRESGGEQYF. The CDR3 bases are TGCGCCAGCAGCTTGGCCTTTCGGGAATCCGGCGGCGAGCAGTACTTC. This chain joins TRBV5-1 and TRBJ2-7; possibly TRBD2 for D (5 bases). Per the germline V gene, CDR1 is SGHRS and CDR2 is YFSETQ. This CDR3 is 16 amino acids long. V gave up 0 bases and J gave up 6 bases, with 19 bases separating them.

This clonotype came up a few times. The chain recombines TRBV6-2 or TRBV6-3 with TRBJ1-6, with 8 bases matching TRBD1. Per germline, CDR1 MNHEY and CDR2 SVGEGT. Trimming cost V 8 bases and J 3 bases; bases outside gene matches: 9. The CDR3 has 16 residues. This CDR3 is CASHPGQEIYNSPLHF. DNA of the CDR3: TGTGCCAGCCACCCGGGACAGGAGATCTATAATTCACCCCTCCACTTT.

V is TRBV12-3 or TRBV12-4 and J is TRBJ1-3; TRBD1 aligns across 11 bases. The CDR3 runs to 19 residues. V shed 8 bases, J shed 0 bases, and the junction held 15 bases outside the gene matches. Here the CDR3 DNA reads TGTGCCAGCCATGCCCGGGACAGGGGGTTAACGCTCTCTGGAAACACCATATATTTT. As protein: CASHARDRGLTLSGNTIYF.

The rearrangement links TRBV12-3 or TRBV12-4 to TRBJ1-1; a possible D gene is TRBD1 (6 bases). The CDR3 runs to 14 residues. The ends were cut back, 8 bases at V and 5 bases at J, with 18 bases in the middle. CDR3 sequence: CASPRRGAGTEAFF. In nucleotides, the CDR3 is TGTGCCAGCCCCCGTAGGGGGGCTGGGACTGAAGCTTTCTTT.

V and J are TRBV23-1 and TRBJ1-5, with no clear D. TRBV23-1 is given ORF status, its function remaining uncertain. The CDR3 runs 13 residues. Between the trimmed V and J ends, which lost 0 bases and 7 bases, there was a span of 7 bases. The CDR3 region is CASSQSAGQPQHF. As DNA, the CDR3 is TGCGCCAGCAGTCAATCGGCAGGACAGCCCCAGCATTTT.

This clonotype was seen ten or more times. For the CDR3, the DNA is TGTGCCATCAGGGCTAGCCTAACCTACAATGAGCAGTTCTTC. This encodes CAIRASLTYNEQFF. This sequence joins TRBV10-3 and TRBJ2-1, with D possibly TRBD2 on 5 matching bases. Trimming pared 6 bases from V and 2 bases from J, leaving 11 bases between. Germline V gives CDR1 ENHRY, CDR2 SYGVKD. The CDR3 is made up of 14 amino acids.

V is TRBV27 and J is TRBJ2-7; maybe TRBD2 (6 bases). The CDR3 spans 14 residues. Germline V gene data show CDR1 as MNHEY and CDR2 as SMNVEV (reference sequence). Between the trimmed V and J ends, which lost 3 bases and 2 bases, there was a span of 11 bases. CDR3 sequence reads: CASSFRRGTYEQYF. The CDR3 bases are TGTGCCAGCAGTTTCAGACGGGGGACCTACGAGCAGTACTTC.

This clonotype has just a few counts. Written as DNA, the CDR3 is TGTGCCAGCAGCTTAGATCCAGGGGCGGGCGGGGAGCTGTTTTTT. Amino acids: CASSLDPGAGGELFF. The rearrangement joins TRBV11-2 to TRBJ2-2; tentatively, D is TRBD1 (6 bases). Germline V gives CDR1 SGHAT, CDR2 FQNNGV. Trimming removed 0 bases at V and 7 bases at J, with 12 bases between. The CDR3 consists of 15 residues.

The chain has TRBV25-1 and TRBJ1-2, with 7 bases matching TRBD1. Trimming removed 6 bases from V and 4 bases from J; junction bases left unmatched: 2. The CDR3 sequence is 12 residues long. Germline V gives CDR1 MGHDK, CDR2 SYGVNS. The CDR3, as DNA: TGTGCCAGCAGGACAGGGAGCTATGGCTACACCTTC. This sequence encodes CASRTGSYGYTF.

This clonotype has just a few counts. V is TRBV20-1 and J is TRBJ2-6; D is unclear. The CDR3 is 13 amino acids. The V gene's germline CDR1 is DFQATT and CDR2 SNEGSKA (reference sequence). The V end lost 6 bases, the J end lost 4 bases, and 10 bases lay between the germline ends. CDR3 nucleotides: TGCAGTGCCGTAGATAAGGGGGCCAACGTCCTGACTTTC. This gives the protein CSAVDKGANVLTF.

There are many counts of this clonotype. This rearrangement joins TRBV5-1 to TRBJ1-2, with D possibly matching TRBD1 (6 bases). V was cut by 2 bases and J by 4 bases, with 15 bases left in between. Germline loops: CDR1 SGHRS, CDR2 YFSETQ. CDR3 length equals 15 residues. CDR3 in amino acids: CASSFVGGILYGYTF. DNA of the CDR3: TGCGCCAGCAGCTTTGTTGGGGGCATACTCTATGGCTACACCTTC.

Written as DNA, the CDR3 is TGTGCCAGCAGTCCCCCCGGGTCGGACACAGATACGCAGTATTTT. Its translation is CASSPPGSDTDTQYF. This chain uses TRBV25-1 with TRBJ2-3; the D is unclear. Germline assignment: CDR1 MGHDK and CDR2 SYGVNS. CDR3 length: 15 amino acids. V lost 5 bases and J 2 bases, leaving 14 bases between the germline ends.

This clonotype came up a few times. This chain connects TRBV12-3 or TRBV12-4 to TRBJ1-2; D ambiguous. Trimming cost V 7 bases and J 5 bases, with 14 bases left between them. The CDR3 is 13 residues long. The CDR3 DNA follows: TGTGCCAGCAAAACGCAGCTGTCATATGGCTACACCTTC. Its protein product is CASKTQLSYGYTF.

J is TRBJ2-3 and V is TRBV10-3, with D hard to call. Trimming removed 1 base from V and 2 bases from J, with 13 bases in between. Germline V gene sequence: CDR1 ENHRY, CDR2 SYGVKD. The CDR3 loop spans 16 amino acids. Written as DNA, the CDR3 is TGTGCCATCAGTGAGTATCGGGTCGGATCCACAGATACGCAGTATTTT. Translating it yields CAISEYRVGSTDTQYF.

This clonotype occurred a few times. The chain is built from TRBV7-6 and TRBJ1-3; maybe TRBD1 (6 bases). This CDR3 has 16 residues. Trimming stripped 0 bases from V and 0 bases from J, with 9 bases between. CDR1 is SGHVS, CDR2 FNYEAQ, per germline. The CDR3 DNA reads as TGTGCCAGCAGCTTAGCCGCAGGGGACTCTGGAAACACCATATATTTT. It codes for CASSLAAGDSGNTIYF.

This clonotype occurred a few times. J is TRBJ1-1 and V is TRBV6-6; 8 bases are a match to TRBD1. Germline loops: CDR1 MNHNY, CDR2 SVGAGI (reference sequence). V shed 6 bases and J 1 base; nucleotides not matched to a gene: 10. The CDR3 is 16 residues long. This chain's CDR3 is CASSPRTGQGNTEAFF. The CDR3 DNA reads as TGTGCCAGCAGCCCCCGGACAGGGCAGGGGAACACTGAAGCTTTCTTT.

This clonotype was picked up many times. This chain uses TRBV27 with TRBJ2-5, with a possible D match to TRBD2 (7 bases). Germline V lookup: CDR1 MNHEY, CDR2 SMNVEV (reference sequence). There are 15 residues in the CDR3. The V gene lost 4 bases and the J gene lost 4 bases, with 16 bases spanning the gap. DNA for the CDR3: TGTGCCAGCAGTTCCACAGGGAGGGATCGAGAGACCCAGTACTTC. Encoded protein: CASSSTGRDRETQYF.

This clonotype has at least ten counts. CDR3: CASSARKGLAGYNEQFF. CDR3 coding DNA: TGTGCCAGCAGCGCGCGGAAAGGACTAGCGGGGTACAATGAGCAGTTCTTC. The gene calls are TRBV5-4 and TRBJ2-1, with 12 bases matching TRBD2. This CDR3 region has 17 residues. Germline trimming cut 4 bases from V and 4 bases from J; bases unmatched to any gene: 9. Germline values: CDR1 SGHNT, CDR2 YYREEE (reference sequence).

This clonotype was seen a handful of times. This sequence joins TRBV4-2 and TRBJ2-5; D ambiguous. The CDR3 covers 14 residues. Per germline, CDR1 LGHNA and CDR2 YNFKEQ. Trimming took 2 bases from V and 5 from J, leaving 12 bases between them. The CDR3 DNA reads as TGTGCCAGCAGCCAACCCCAGGCGGCGGAGACCCAGTACTTC. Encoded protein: CASSQPQAAETQYF.

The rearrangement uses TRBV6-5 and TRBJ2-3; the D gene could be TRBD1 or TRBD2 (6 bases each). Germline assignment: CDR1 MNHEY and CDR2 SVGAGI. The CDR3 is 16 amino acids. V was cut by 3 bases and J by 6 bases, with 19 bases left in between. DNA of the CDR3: TGTGCCAGCAGTTATACGGGGGCATCGAGGGGGGATACGCAGTATTTT. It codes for CASSYTGASRGDTQYF.

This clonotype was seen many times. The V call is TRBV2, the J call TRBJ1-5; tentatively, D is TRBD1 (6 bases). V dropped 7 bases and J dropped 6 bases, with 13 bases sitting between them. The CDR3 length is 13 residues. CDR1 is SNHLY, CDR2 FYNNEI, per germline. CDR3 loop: CASKAQDSQPQHF. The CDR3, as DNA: TGTGCCAGCAAGGCACAGGACAGTCAGCCCCAGCATTTT.

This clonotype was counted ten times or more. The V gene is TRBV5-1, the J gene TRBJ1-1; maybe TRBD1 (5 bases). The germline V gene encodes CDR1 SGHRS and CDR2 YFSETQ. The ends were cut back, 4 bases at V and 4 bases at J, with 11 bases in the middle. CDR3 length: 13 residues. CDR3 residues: CASSPYGATEAFF. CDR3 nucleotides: TGCGCCAGCAGCCCCTATGGGGCCACTGAAGCTTTCTTT.

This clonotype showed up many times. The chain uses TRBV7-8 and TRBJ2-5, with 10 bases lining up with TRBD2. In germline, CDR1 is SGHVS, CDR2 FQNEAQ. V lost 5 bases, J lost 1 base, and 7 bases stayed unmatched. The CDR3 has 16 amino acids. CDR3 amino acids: CASSHRTSGFQETQYF. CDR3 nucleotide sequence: TGTGCCAGCAGCCACCGGACTAGCGGATTCCAAGAGACCCAGTACTTC.

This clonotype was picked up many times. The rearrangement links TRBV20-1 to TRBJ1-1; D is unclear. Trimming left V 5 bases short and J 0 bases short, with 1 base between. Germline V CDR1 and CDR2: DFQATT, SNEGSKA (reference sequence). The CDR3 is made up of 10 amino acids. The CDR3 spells CSALNTEAFF. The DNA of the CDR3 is TGCAGTGCTTTGAACACTGAAGCTTTCTTT.